This TCR beta chain was recorded in a study of T cell responses to AZD1222 COVID-19 vaccine. On this clone itself: What it binds is not known.

Notes on the study in general: Unmutated variant regions are reportedly the target of nearly half of TCRs that are spike-specific. Recipients of AZD1222 seropositive at baseline numbered only five or six. There were vaccine-associated CD4 TCRs across spike, dominant at 160-218 and 743-854.

Germline CDR1 and CDR2: SGHTA and FQGNSA. The CDR3 has 16 residues. Germline trimming cut 3 bases from V and 8 bases from J; bases unmatched to any gene: 11. Clones were sequenced by immunoSEQ multiplex PCR, and TCRdb holds only the in-frame ones, with some missing. This table has roughly 120,000 clones, about 90% appearing once. Timing groups of about 4 and about 12 weeks for second doses were pooled. The V call is TRBV7-2, the J call TRBJ2-1; 9 nucleotides agree with TRBD2. Specimen: peripheral blood, collected 28 days after the second AZD1222 dose. The sequence derives from an adult who received the AZD1222 COVID-19 vaccine. The CDR3 nucleotides read TGTGCCAGCAGCTTGAGCACTAGCGGGTATGGTGATGAGCAGTTCTTC. It is translated as CASSLSTSGYGDEQFF. Looking up the rest from reference TRBV7-2 and TRBJ2-1 gives the full variable domain: GAGVSQSPSNKVTEKGKDVELRCDPISGHTALYWYRQSLGQGLEFLIYFQGNSAPDKSGLPSDRFSAERTGGSVSTLTIQRTQQEDSAVYLCASSLSTSGYGDEQFFGPGTRLTVL.